These 22 T cell receptor beta chains were sequenced from one sample in a study of T cells expressing NK-cell markers. TCRdb reprocessed the 5' RACE reads and stores each CDR3 protein as one record, lacking DNA. Its table records about 440,000 distinct CDR3 sequences. The sequenced material came from blood T cells: a sorted CD56 or NKG2C T cell subset, CD4+ or CD8+ T cells, or bulk PBMC T cells (not recorded which). These receptors came from a woman between 18 and 70 years old in good health.

This CDR3 is CASTRQGGGTEAFF. The chain links TRBV6-2 or TRBV6-3 to TRBJ1-1; TCRdb proposes TRBD1, but this gene call is untestable without DNA. The CDR3 is 14 amino acids. Germline values: CDR1 MNHEY, CDR2 SVGEGT.

V gene TRBV20-1 combines with J gene TRBJ2-7; TCRdb names TRBD1, which stays unverified in the absence of DNA. CDR1 and CDR2 (germline): DFQATT, SNEGSKA (reference sequence). The CDR3 totals 14 residues. CDR3 in amino acids: CSARDRPGGYEQYF.

The V and J genes are TRBV20-1 and TRBJ1-2; the TRBD1 assignment by TCRdb is unverifiable without DNA. Germline V gene data show CDR1 as DFQATT and CDR2 as SNEGSKA (reference sequence). This CDR3 spans 11 amino acids. CDR3 region: CKLQGRAGYTF.

V usage is TRBV5-4 and J usage is TRBJ2-1; TCRdb lists TRBD2, though no DNA is available to test this call. Germline lookup yields CDR1 SGHNT and CDR2 YYREEE (reference sequence). CDR3 length: 16 residues. CDR3 sequence: CASRKMGTSGHNEQFF.

V gene TRBV20-1 combines with J gene TRBJ2-2; TCRdb selects TRBD2, and the lack of DNA leaves this call unchecked. CDR1 and CDR2 from the germline V gene are DFQATT and SNEGSKA (reference sequence). The CDR3 extends over 15 amino acids. This chain's CDR3 is CSARSGRRGTGELFF.

V and J are TRBV5-1 and TRBJ2-1. The CDR3 has 13 amino acids. CDR1 and CDR2 (germline): SGHRS, YFSETQ. The CDR3 loop reads CASSPEGKREQFF.

This sequence joins TRBV19 and TRBJ2-7; TCRdb calls TRBD1, which cannot be checked without DNA. CDR3 length: 14 amino acids. Germline values: CDR1 LNHDA, CDR2 SQIVND (reference sequence). This CDR3 is CASDSGQGAGEQYF.

This rearrangement joins TRBV20-1 to TRBJ2-1; the D gene TCRdb calls, TRBD2, cannot be checked with no DNA. CDR3 length: 14 amino acids. CDR1 and CDR2 (germline): DFQATT, SNEGSKA (reference sequence). The CDR3 here is CSARGTSGGSEQFF.

CDR3: CASSIGQNLAKNIQYF. The chain recombines TRBV7-9 with TRBJ2-4; the TCRdb D gene call, TRBD1, has no DNA to confirm it. Germline V gives CDR1 SEHNR, CDR2 FQNEAQ (reference sequence). The CDR3 contains 16 residues.

The CDR3 protein is CSVHESGRAYDEQFF. The rearrangement uses TRBV29-1 and TRBJ2-1. The germline CDR1 and CDR2 sequences are SQVTM and ANQGSEA. CDR3 length: 15 amino acids.

The chain uses TRBV20-1 and TRBJ1-1; TCRdb's D call of TRBD1 is untestable without DNA. The CDR3 is 12 amino acids. In germline, CDR1 is DFQATT, CDR2 SNEGSKA (reference sequence). CDR3 region: CSARPRGSEAFF.

The CDR3 loop reads CASSKSGSEGDEQFF. V and J are TRBV7-3 and TRBJ2-1; TCRdb reports TRBD2, a call that lacks DNA to check it against. The CDR3 sequence is 15 residues long. Germline loops: CDR1 SGHTA, CDR2 FQGTGA. Combining the CDR3 with reference TRBV7-3 and TRBJ2-1 gives the whole variable domain GAGVSQTPSNKVTEKGKYVELRCDPISGHTALYWYRQSLGQGPEFLIYFQGTGAADDSGLPNDRFFAVRPEGSVSTLKIQRTERGDSAVYLCASSKSGSEGDEQFFGPGTRLTVL.

The chain carries TRBV10-3 and TRBJ1-1. This CDR3 region has 12 residues. In germline, CDR1 is ENHRY, CDR2 SYGVKD. The CDR3 sequence: CAISDGFTEAFF.

This sequence joins TRBV29-1 and TRBJ1-2. Per the germline V gene, CDR1 is SQVTM and CDR2 is ANQGSEA. The CDR3 covers 12 residues. CDR3 region: CSVERFDNRNTF. The whole variable domain, filled in from reference TRBV29-1 and TRBJ1-2, reads SAVISQKPSRDICQRGTSLTIQCQVDSQVTMMFWYRQQPGQSLTLIATANQGSEATYESGFVIDKFPISRPNLTFSTLTVSNMSPEDSSIYLCSVERFDNRNTFGSGTRLTVV.

The genes are TRBV11-3 and TRBJ2-2. CDR1 and CDR2 from the germline V gene are SGHNT and YENEEA. The CDR3 is 13 residues long. CDR3 in amino acids: CASSLDSTGELFF.

This chain joins TRBV29-1 and TRBJ2-1. The CDR3 is made up of 12 amino acids. Per the germline V gene, CDR1 is SQVTM and CDR2 is ANQGSEA. This CDR3 reads CSVEIMWNEQFF.

The chain couples TRBV20-1 to TRBJ1-6; TCRdb reports TRBD1, a call that lacks DNA to check it against. The germline V gene has CDR1 DFQATT and CDR2 SNEGSKA (reference sequence). CDR3 length equals 13 residues. CDR3 residues: CSARGGENSPLHF.

The chain links TRBV12-3 or TRBV12-4 to TRBJ2-2. The CDR3 runs to 16 residues. CDR3 in amino acids: CASRPLYQENTGELFF.

The chain links TRBV5-1 to TRBJ2-3; TCRdb calls TRBD1, which cannot be checked without DNA. CDR1 and CDR2 (germline): SGHRS, YFSETQ. The CDR3 is 14 amino acids. This CDR3 reads CASSSAGGANTQYF.

This chain connects TRBV5-1 to TRBJ2-7. CDR3 length: 14 residues. Germline V CDR1 and CDR2: SGHRS, YFSETQ. CDR3 in amino acids: CASSPIFGSYEQYF.

The chain links TRBV19 to TRBJ2-7; TCRdb selects TRBD1, and the lack of DNA leaves this call unchecked. Germline lookup yields CDR1 LNHDA and CDR2 SQIVND (reference sequence). The CDR3 contains 13 residues. The CDR3 spells CASSPSDNYEQYF.

The gene calls are TRBV28 and TRBJ1-2. The CDR3 consists of 14 residues. CDR1 MDHEN and CDR2 SYDVKM come from the germline V gene. The chain's CDR3 is CASSLAAANYGYTF.